This entry lists 10 T cell receptor beta chains sequenced from one sample in a study of healthy donors' naive CD4 and CD8 T cells. A linear amplification protocol produced the TCR libraries from 500 ng of total RNA. TCRdb reanalysed the reads using MiXCR and keeps one entry per CDR3 protein. The data show some 190,000 distinct CDR3 sequences, around 70% seen once. The sample taken for sequencing was naive CD4+ and CD8+ T cells sorted from blood, pooled from several donors. The receptors were sampled from a pool of human donors in good health; the sample pools cells from several healthy donors.

The gene calls are TRBV29-1 and TRBJ2-1; 11 nucleotides match TRBD1. CDR1 is SQVTM, CDR2 ANQGSEA, per germline. CDR3 length equals 19 residues. Losses at the gene ends were 4 bases for V and 5 bases for J; bases not matched to a gene: 19. The CDR3 DNA reads TGCAGCGTTGGGACAGGGGGCATTTCGGCGGGAGGACCCAACAATGAGCAGTTCTTC. Translating gives CSVGTGGISAGGPNNEQFF.

This clonotype was found many times. V gene TRBV11-1 combines with J gene TRBJ2-7; unclear D gene. The germline CDR1 and CDR2 sequences are SGHAT and FQDESV (reference sequence). This CDR3 spans 12 amino acids. The ends were cut back, 1 base at V and 3 bases at J, with 4 bases in the middle. The CDR3 sequence is CASSLDSYEQYF. The CDR3 DNA is TGTGCCAGCAGCTTAGACAGCTACGAGCAGTACTTC.

The chain employs TRBV6-2 or TRBV6-3 and TRBJ1-5, with D perhaps TRBD1 (6 bases). The CDR3 loop spans 21 amino acids. CDR1 is MNHEY, CDR2 SVGEGT, per germline. Trimming took off 5 bases at V and 1 base at J, with 30 bases between the two ends. The CDR3 loop reads CASSPRRAGVIEGFSNQPQHF. The CDR3 DNA is TGTGCCAGCAGTCCCAGACGGGCAGGGGTTATTGAGGGCTTCAGCAATCAGCCCCAGCATTTT.

This clonotype was detected a few times. V gene TRBV19 combines with J gene TRBJ2-5; D remains ambiguous. The CDR3 has 11 amino acids. The ends were cut back, 5 bases at V and 4 bases at J, with 5 bases in the middle. The germline V gene encodes CDR1 LNHDA and CDR2 SQIVND (reference sequence). CDR3 DNA sequence: TGTGCCAGTAGTGTTGGAGAGACCCAGTACTTC. Encoded protein: CASSVGETQYF.

The J gene is TRBJ1-2, the V gene TRBV6-5; perhaps TRBD1 as D (6 bases). In germline, CDR1 is MNHEY, CDR2 SVGAGI. Trimming took 2 bases from V and 5 from J, leaving 9 bases between them. The CDR3 runs to 13 residues. The CDR3 reads CASSYTGQYGYTF. The CDR3 DNA reads TGTGCCAGCAGTTACACCGGACAGTATGGCTACACCTTC.

Comments on this clonotype: The junction departs from the called germline gene at one end, perhaps through a read error. This chain joins TRBV30 and TRBJ1-1; 7 nucleotides agree with TRBD1. Germline lookup yields CDR1 GTSNPN and CDR2 SVGIG (reference sequence). This CDR3 comprises 12 residues. CDR3 nucleotides: TGTGCCTGGACACAGGGGAACTCTGAAGCTTTCTTT. Translation: CAWTQGNSEAFF.

V is TRBV27 and J is TRBJ1-1; maybe TRBD1 (5 bases). Trimming shortened V by 6 bases and J by 1 base, and 15 bases separated the two germline ends. CDR3 length equals 15 residues. Germline V gene data show CDR1 as MNHEY and CDR2 as SMNVEV (reference sequence). DNA for the CDR3: TGTGCCAGCAGGGTATCGACAGAAGGGAACACTGAAGCTTTCTTT. The encoded protein is CASRVSTEGNTEAFF.

V is TRBV29-1 and J is TRBJ2-7, with 9 bases aligning to TRBD1. CDR1 is SQVTM, CDR2 ANQGSEA, per germline. The CDR3 runs 14 residues. Trimming at V came to 6 bases and at J to 0 bases, leaving 6 bases not matched to a gene. The CDR3 nucleotides are TGCAGCGTCGGGGACAGGGAGAGCTCCTACGAGCAGTACTTC. Translated, it gives CSVGDRESSYEQYF.

V is TRBV6-2 or TRBV6-3 and J is TRBJ2-7; a possible D gene is TRBD1 (6 bases). V was trimmed by 6 bases and J by 1 base, leaving 16 bases between them. CDR1 is MNHEY and CDR2 is SVGEGT in the germline V gene. The CDR3 contains 15 residues. The chain's CDR3 is CASRPPGRGSYEQYF. The CDR3 bases are TGTGCCAGCAGGCCCCCGGGAAGGGGGTCCTACGAGCAGTACTTC.

The CDR3 sequence is CAWSVQGAANQPQHF. DNA of the CDR3: TGTGCCTGGAGTGTACAGGGGGCAGCCAATCAGCCCCAGCATTTT. This chain links TRBV30 with TRBJ1-5; 9 bases are shared with TRBD1. Unmatched junction bases numbered 3, after V lost 0 bases and J lost 3 bases. Germline V gives CDR1 GTSNPN, CDR2 SVGIG (reference sequence). The CDR3 contains 15 residues.